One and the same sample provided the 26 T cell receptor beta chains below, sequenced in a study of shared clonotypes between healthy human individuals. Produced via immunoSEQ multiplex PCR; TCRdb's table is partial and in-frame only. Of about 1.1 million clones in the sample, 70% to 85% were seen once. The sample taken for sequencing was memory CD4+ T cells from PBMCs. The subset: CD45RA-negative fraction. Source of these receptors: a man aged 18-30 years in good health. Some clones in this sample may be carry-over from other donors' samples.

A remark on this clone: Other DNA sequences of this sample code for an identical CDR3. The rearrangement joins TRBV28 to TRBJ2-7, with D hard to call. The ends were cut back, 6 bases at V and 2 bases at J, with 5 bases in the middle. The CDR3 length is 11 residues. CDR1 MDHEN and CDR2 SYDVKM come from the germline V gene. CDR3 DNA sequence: TGTGCCAGCAGCCCAGCCTACGAGCAGTACTTC. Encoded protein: CASSPAYEQYF.

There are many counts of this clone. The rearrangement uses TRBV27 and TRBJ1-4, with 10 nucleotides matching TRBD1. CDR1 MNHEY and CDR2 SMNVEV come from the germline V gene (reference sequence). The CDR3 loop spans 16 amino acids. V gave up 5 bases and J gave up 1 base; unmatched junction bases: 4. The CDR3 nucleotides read TGTGCCAGCAGTACGACAGGGGGCCTAACTAATGAAAAACTGTTTTTT. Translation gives CASSTTGGLTNEKLFF.

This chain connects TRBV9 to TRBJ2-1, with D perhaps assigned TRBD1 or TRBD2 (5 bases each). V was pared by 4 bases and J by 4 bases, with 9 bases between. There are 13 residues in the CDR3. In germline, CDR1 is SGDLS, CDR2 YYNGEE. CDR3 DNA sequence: TGTGCCAGCAGCTCGGGGCCTTACAATGAGCAGTTCTTC. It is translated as CASSSGPYNEQFF.

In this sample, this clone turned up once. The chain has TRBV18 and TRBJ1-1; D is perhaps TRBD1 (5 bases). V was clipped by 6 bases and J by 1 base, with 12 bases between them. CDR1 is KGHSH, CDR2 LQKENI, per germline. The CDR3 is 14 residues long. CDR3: CASSLGRWNTEAFF. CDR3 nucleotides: TGTGCCAGCTCCTTGGGGCGTTGGAACACTGAAGCTTTCTTT.

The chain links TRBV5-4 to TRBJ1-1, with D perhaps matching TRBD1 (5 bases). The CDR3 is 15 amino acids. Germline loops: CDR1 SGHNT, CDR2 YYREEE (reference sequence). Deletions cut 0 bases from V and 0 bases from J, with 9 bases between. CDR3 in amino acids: CASSLGGVMNTEAFF. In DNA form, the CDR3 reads TGTGCCAGCAGCTTGGGGGGGGTGATGAACACTGAAGCTTTCTTT.

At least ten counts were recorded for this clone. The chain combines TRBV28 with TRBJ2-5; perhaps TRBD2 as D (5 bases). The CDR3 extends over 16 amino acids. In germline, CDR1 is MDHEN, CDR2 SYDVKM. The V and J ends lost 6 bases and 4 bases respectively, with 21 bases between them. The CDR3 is CASSSLWSRRGETQYF. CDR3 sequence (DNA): TGTGCCAGCAGCTCCCTCTGGTCCCGACGGGGAGAGACCCAGTACTTC.

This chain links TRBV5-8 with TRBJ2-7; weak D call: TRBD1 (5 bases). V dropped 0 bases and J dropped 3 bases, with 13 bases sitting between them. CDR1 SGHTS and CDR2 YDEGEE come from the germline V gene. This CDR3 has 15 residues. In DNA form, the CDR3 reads TGTGCCAGCAGCTTGGCCAGGGTGGATCTCTACGAGCAGTACTTC. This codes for CASSLARVDLYEQYF.

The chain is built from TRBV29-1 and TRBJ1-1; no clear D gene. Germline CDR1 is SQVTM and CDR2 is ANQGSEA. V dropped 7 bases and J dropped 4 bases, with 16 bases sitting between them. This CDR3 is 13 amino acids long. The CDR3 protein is CSGSRLEGTEAFF. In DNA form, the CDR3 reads TGCAGCGGGTCTCGGTTGGAAGGCACTGAAGCTTTCTTT.

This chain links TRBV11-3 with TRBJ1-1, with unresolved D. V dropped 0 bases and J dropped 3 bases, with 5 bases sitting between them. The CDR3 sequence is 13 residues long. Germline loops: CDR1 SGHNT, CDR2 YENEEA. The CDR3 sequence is CASSLERDTEAFF. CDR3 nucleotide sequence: TGTGCCAGCAGCTTAGAACGGGACACTGAAGCTTTCTTT.

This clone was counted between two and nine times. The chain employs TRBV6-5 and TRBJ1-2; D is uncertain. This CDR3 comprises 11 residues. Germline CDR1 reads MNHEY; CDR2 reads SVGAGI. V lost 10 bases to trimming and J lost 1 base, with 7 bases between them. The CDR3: CAIGDNYGYTF. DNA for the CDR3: TGTGCCATTGGGGATAACTATGGCTACACCTTC.

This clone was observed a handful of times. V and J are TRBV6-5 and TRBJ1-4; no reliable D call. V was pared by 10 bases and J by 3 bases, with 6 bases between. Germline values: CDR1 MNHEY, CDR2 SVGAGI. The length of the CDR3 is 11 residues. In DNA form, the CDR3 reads TGTGCCACGGAGGCTAATGAAAAACTGTTTTTT. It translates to CATEANEKLFF.

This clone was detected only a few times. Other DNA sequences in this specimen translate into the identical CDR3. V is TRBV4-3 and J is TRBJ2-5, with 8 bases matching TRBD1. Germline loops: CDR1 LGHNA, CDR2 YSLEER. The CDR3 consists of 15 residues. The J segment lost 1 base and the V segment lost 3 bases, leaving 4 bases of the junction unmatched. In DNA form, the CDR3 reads TGCGCCAGCAGCCAGCAGACAGGGGTCCAAGAGACCCAGTACTTC. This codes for CASSQQTGVQETQYF.

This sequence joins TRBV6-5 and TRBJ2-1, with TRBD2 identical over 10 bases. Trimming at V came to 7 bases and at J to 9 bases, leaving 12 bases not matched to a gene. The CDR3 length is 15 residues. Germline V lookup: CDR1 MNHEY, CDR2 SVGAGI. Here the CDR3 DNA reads TGTGCCAGCACTCACCGAGCGGGAGGGGCTGCTGAGCAGTTCTTC. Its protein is CASTHRAGGAAEQFF.

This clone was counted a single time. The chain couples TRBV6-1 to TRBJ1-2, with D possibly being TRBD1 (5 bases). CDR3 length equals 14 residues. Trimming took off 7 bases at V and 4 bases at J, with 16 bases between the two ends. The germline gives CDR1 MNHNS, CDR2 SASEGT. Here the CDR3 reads CASKLGPSGYGYTF. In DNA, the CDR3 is TGTGCCAGCAAGTTGGGGCCATCGGGCTATGGCTACACCTTC.

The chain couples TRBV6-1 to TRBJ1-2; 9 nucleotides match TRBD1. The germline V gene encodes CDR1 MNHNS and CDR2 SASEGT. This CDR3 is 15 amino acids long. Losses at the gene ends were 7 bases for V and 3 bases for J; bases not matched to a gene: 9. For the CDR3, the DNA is TGTGCCAGCACCCTACGGACAGGGGCAGACTATGGCTACACCTTC. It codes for CASTLRTGADYGYTF.

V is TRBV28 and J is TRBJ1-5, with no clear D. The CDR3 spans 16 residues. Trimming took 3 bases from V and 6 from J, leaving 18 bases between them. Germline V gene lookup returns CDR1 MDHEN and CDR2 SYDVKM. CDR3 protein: CASSLVESEGFQPQHF. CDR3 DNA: TGTGCCAGCAGTTTGGTCGAATCGGAGGGTTTTCAGCCCCAGCATTTT. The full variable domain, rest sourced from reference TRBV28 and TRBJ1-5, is DVKVTQSSRYLVKRTGEKVFLECVQDMDHENMFWYRQDPGLGLRLIYFSYDVKMKEKGDIPEGYSVSREKKERFSLILESASTNQTSMYLCASSLVESEGFQPQHFGDGTRLSIL.

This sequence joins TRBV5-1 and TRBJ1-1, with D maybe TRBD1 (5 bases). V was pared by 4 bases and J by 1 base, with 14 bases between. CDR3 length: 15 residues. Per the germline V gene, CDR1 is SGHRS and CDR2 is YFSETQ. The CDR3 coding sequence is TGCGCCAGCAGCCTCTCCGGACACTCGAACACTGAAGCTTTCTTT. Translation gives CASSLSGHSNTEAFF.

Here the CDR3 DNA reads TGTGCCAGCCGAACTACCGGGACAGGGACCATTGAAGCTTTCTTT. It specifies CASRTTGTGTIEAFF. The V gene is TRBV28, the J gene TRBJ1-1; 9 nucleotides align to TRBD1. Trimming took 8 bases from V and 7 from J; bases not matched to a gene: 14. In germline, CDR1 is MDHEN, CDR2 SYDVKM. The CDR3 runs 15 residues.

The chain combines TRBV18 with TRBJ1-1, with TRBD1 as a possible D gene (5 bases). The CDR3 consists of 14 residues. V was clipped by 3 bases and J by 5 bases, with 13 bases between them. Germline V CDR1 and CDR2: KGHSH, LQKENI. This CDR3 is CASSPSYGGTEAFF. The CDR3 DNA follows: TGTGCCAGCTCACCCTCCTACGGGGGGACTGAAGCTTTCTTT.

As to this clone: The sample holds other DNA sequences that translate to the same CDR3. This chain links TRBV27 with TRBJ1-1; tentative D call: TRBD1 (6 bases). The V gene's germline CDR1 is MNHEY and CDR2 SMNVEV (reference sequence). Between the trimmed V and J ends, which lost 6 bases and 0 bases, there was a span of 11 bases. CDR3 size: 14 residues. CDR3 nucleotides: TGTGCCAGCAGCCCGGACAGAATGAACACTGAAGCTTTCTTT. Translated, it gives CASSPDRMNTEAFF.

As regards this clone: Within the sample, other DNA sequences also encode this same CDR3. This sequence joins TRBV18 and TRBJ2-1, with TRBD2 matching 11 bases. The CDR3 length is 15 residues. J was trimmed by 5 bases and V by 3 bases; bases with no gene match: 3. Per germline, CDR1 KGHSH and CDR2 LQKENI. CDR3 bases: TGTGCCAGCTCACCGTCACTAGCGGGAGACAATGAGCAGTTCTTC. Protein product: CASSPSLAGDNEQFF. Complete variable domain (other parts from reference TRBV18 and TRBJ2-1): NAGVMQNPRHLVRRRGQEARLRCSPMKGHSHVYWYRQLPEEGLKFMVYLQKENIIDESGMPKERFSAEFPKEGPSILRIQQVVRGDSAAYFCASSPSLAGDNEQFFGPGTRLTVL.

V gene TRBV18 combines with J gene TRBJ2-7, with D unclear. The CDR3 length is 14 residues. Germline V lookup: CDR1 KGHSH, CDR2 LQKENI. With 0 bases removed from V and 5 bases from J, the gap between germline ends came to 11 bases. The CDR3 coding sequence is TGTGCCAGCTCACCACCGGGATCGATCGACGAGCAGTACTTC. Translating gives CASSPPGSIDEQYF. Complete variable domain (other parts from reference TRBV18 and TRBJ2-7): NAGVMQNPRHLVRRRGQEARLRCSPMKGHSHVYWYRQLPEEGLKFMVYLQKENIIDESGMPKERFSAEFPKEGPSILRIQQVVRGDSAAYFCASSPPGSIDEQYFGPGTRLTVT.

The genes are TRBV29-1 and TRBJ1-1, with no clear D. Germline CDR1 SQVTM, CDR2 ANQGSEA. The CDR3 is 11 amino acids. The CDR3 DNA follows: TGCGGATGTGGATTGGACACTGAAGCTTTCTTT. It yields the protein CGCGLDTEAFF.

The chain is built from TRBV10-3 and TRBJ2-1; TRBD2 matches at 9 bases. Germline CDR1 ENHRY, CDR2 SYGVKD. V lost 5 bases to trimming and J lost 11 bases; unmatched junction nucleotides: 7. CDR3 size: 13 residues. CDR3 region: CAISPLAGNKQFF. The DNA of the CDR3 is TGTGCCATCAGTCCTCTAGCGGGAAATAAGCAGTTCTTC.

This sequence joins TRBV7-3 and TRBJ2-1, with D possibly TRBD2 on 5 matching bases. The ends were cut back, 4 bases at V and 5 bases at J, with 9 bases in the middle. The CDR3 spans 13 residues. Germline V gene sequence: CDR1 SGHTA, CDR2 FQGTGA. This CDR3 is CASSSGTHNEQFF. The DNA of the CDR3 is TGTGCCAGCAGCTCGGGAACACACAATGAGCAGTTCTTC.

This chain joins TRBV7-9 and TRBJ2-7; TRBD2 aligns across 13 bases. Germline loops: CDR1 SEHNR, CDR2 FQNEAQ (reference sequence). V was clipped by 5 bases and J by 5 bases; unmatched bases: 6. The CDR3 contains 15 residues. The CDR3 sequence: CASSGGLAGIHEQYF. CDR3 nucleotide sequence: TGTGCCAGCAGCGGGGGACTAGCGGGAATCCACGAGCAGTACTTC. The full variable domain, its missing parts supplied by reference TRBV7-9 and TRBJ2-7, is DTGVSQNPRHKITKRGQNVTFRCDPISEHNRLYWYRQTLGQGPEFLTYFQNEAQLEKSRLLSDRFSAERPKGSFSTLEIQRTEQGDSAMYLCASSGGLAGIHEQYFGPGTRLTVT.